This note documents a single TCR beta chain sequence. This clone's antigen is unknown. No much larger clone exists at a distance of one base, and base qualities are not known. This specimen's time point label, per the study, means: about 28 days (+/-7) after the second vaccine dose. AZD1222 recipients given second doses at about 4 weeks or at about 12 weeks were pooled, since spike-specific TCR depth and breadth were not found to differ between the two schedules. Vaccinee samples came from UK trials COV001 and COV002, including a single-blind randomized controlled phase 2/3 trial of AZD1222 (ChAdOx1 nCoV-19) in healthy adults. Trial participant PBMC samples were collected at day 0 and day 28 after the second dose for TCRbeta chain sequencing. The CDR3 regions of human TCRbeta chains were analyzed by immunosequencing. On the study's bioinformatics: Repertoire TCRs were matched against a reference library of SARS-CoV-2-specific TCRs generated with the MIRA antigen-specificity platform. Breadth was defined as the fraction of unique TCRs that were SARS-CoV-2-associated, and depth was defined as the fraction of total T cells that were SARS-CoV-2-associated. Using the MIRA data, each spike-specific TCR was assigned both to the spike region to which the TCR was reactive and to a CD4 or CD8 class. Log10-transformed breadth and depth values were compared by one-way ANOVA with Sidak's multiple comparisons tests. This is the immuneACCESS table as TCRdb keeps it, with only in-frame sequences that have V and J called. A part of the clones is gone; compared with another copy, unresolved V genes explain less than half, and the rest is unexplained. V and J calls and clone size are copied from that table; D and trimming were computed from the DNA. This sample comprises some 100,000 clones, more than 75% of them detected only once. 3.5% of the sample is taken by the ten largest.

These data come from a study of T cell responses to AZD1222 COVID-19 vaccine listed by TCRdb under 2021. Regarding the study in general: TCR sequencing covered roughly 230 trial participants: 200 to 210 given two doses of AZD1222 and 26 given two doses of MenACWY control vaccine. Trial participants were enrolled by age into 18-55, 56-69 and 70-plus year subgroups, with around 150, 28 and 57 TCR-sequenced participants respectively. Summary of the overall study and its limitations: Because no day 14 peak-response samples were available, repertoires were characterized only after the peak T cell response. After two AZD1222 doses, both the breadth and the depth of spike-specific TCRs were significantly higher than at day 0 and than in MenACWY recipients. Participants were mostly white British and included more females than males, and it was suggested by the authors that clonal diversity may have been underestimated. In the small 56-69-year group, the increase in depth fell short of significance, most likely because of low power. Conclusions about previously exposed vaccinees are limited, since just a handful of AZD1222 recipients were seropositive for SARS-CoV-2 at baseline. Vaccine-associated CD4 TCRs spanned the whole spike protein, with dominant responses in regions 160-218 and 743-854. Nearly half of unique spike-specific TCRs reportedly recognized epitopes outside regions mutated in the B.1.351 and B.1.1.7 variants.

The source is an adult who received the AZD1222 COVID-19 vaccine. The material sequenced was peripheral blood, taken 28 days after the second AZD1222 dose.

The sequence in DNA is TGTGCCAGCAGCCCCAGACAGGGGGTGACTGGAAACACCATATATTTT. It translates as CASSPRQGVTGNTIYF. The sequence is built from TRBV9 and TRBJ1-3, with 9 middle bases fitting TRBD1. Germline trimming: 4 bases from V, 2 bases from J; junction bases outside gene matches: 7. From the cysteine through the phenylalanine, the CDR3 covers 16 amino acids. Of all the DNA, just the CDR3 is kept, 48 bases in frame from base 1. CDR1 and CDR2 are drawn from the germline V gene: SGDLS, YYNGEE.